A selection of T cell receptor beta chains follows, all from one sample in a study of shared clonotypes between healthy human individuals. Sequencing used immunoSEQ multiplex PCR; TCRdb keeps in-frame clones, though not all of them. The table lists approximately 500,000 clones, 81% of them singletons. Sequenced material: PBMCs. These receptors originate from a woman between 40 and 55 years old in good health. Some clones in this sample may be carry-over from other donors' samples. Each CDR3 is given with its conserved first and last residue. The D gene is left open where the match is weak. Some rows mark clone size as missing; the rest say once, few, many or name a class of expanded clone.

NA 15 TRBJ1-1 TRBV2 NA CASSALRGENTEAFF TGTGCCAGCAGTGCCTTGAGGGGGGAGAACACTGAAGCTTTCTTT
NA 14 TRBJ2-3 TRBV27 NA CASSLSRPTDTQYF TGTGCCAGCAGTTTATCCAGGCCCACAGATACGCAGTATTTT
once 15 TRBJ2-1 TRBV7-2 TRBD2 CASSVLAGEGPEQFF TGTGCCAGCAGCGTACTAGCGGGAGAGGGTCCTGAGCAGTTCTTC
few 15 TRBJ2-7 TRBV6-6 TRBD2 CASSYRAGASYEQYF TGTGCCAGCAGTTACCGAGCGGGAGCCTCCTACGAGCAGTACTTC
NA 15 TRBJ2-7 TRBV5-1 TRBD1 CASSLEGTGGYEQYF TGCGCCAGCAGCTTGGAAGGGACAGGAGGCTACGAGCAGTACTTC
NA 14 TRBJ2-1 TRBV7-8 TRBD2 CASSLGLAVDEQFF TGTGCCAGCAGCTTAGGGCTAGCGGTCGATGAGCAGTTCTTC
NA 15 TRBJ2-1 TRBV2 NA CASSPGGRLINEQFF TGTGCCAGCAGCCCCGGGGGGCGCCTTATCAATGAGCAGTTCTTC
NA 11 TRBJ2-5 TRBV7-2 NA CASSLVETQYF TGTGCCAGCAGCTTAGTCGAGACCCAGTACTTC
NA 14 TRBJ2-7 TRBV10-3 NA CAISESPGNGEQYF TGTGCCATCAGTGAGTCTCCGGGGAACGGCGAGCAGTACTTC
few 15 TRBJ2-1 TRBV7-3 TRBD2 CASSPGLAGYNEQFF TGTGCCAGCAGCCCCGGACTAGCTGGGTACAATGAGCAGTTCTTC
NA 12 TRBJ2-1 TRBV29-1 NA CSVVGKYNEQFF TGCAGCGTTGTCGGGAAATACAATGAGCAGTTCTTC
NA 15 TRBJ1-1 TRBV2 NA CASSDVGQSNTEAFF TGTGCCAGCAGTGACGTCGGACAGTCGAACACTGAAGCTTTCTTT
NA 16 TRBJ2-7 TRBV7-2 TRBD2 CASKGVGTSEYYEQYF TGTGCCAGCAAAGGAGTCGGGACTAGCGAATACTACGAGCAGTACTTC
NA 15 TRBJ1-2 TRBV15 TRBD1 CATSRVGDSTYGYTF TGTGCCACCAGCAGAGTGGGGGACAGCACGTATGGCTACACCTTC
many 15 TRBJ2-6 TRBV4-3 NA CASSQERAGANVLTF TGCGCCAGCAGCCAAGAGAGAGCTGGGGCCAACGTCCTGACTTTC
many 13 TRBJ2-5 TRBV5-6 NA CASSQPSLETQYF TGTGCCAGCAGCCAGCCTAGTCTAGAGACCCAGTACTTC
NA 14 TRBJ1-1 TRBV18 TRBD1 CASSPKQGDTEAFF TGTGCCAGCTCACCAAAACAGGGGGATACTGAAGCTTTCTTT
NA 14 TRBJ2-7 TRBV5-1 TRBD2 CASSSASGSYEQYF TGCGCCAGCAGCTCGGCTAGCGGGAGCTACGAGCAGTACTTC
few 15 TRBJ1-2 TRBV5-6 NA CASSLGGRVKSGYTF TGTGCCAGCAGCTTGGGCGGTAGGGTCAAGAGTGGCTACACCTTC
NA 13 TRBJ2-2 TRBV21-1 NA CATPPEYTGELFF TGTGCCACCCCCCCCGAGTACACCGGGGAGCTGTTTTTT
NA 14 TRBJ2-7 TRBV9 TRBD2 CASSAGTSGYEQYF TGTGCCAGCAGCGCAGGGACTAGCGGGTACGAGCAGTACTTC
NA 16 TRBJ2-4 TRBV5-1 TRBD2 CASSPGLALAKNIQYF TGCGCCAGCAGCCCCGGACTAGCTTTAGCCAAAAACATTCAGTACTTC
NA 12 TRBJ2-1 TRBV5-1 TRBD1 CATTQGGNEQFF TGCGCCACGACACAGGGGGGCAATGAGCAGTTCTTC
NA 14 TRBJ2-5 TRBV7-2 TRBD2 CASRRTSGTETQYF TGTGCCAGCCGTCGGACTAGCGGGACCGAGACCCAGTACTTC
NA 14 TRBJ1-1 TRBV5-1 TRBD1 CASSQQGLNTEAFF TGCGCCAGCAGCCAACAGGGGTTGAACACTGAAGCTTTCTTT
NA 15 TRBJ2-7 TRBV5-1 NA CASSSLAGSSYEQYF TGCGCCAGCAGCTCACTTGCGGGGAGCTCCTACGAGCAGTACTTC
NA 14 TRBJ2-2 TRBV28 TRBD2 CASSPQRETGELFF TGTGCCAGCAGCCCCCAGCGGGAGACCGGGGAGCTGTTTTTT
NA 16 TRBJ2-2 TRBV7-9 TRBD2 CASSLIAGGVTGELFF TGTGCCAGCAGCTTAATAGCGGGAGGGGTCACCGGGGAGCTGTTTTTT
few 14 TRBJ2-1 TRBV5-1 TRBD2 CASGRAAGDNEQFF TGCGCCAGCGGGAGGGCCGCGGGAGACAATGAGCAGTTCTTC
NA 13 TRBJ2-7 TRBV30 NA CAWSVGLSYEQYF TGTGCCTGGAGTGTGGGACTCTCCTACGAGCAGTACTTC
NA 16 TRBJ1-6 TRBV5-1 NA CASSSTTGTYNSPLHF TGCGCCAGCAGCTCAACGACAGGAACCTATAATTCACCCCTCCACTTT
NA 14 TRBJ1-2 TRBV28 NA CASSTGTYRYGYTF TGTGCCAGCAGTACCGGGACATATCGCTATGGCTACACCTTC
NA 15 TRBJ1-1 TRBV5-5 NA CASSFRGNLNTEAFF TGTGCCAGCAGCTTTCGTGGAAATTTGAACACTGAAGCTTTCTTT
NA 14 TRBJ1-2 TRBV29-1 TRBD1 CSVAGPRQGDGYTF TGCAGCGTTGCCGGTCCGCGACAGGGAGACGGCTACACCTTC
NA 13 TRBJ2-3 TRBV27 NA CASSFRGTDTQYF TGTGCCAGCAGTTTTAGAGGCACAGATACGCAGTATTTT
once 14 TRBJ1-2 TRBV28 NA CASSLVGPNYGYTF TGTGCCAGCAGTTTAGTGGGCCCCAACTATGGCTACACCTTC
NA 15 TRBJ1-2 TRBV5-4 TRBD1 CASSPRDRGNYGYTF TGTGCCAGCAGCCCCCGGGACAGGGGTAACTATGGCTACACCTTC
NA 14 TRBJ2-7 TRBV5-6 NA CASSLLGESYEQYF TGTGCCAGCAGCTTGTTGGGAGAGTCCTACGAGCAGTACTTC
NA 16 TRBJ2-6 TRBV6-6 NA CASSYGLATGANVLTF TGTGCCAGCAGTTACGGCCTAGCGACTGGGGCCAACGTCCTGACTTTC
NA 14 TRBJ1-1 TRBV6-5 NA CASSYGGLRGEAFF TGTGCCAGCAGTTACGGGGGGCTCAGGGGTGAAGCTTTCTTT
NA 15 TRBJ1-5 TRBV4-1 TRBD1 CASSQGGQANQPQHF TGCGCCAGCAGCCAAGGGGGACAGGCTAATCAGCCCCAGCATTTT
many 12 TRBJ1-1 TRBV25-1 NA CASRGQNTEAFF TGTGCCAGCAGAGGACAGAACACTGAAGCTTTCTTT
NA 14 TRBJ2-3 TRBV9 NA CASSALSSTDTQYF TGTGCCAGCAGCGCCCTTTCAAGCACAGATACGCAGTATTTT
NA 11 TRBJ2-7 TRBV2 NA CASKGPYEQYF TGTGCCAGCAAGGGGCCCTACGAGCAGTACTTC
NA 12 TRBJ2-2 TRBV21-1 NA CASSAGGRELFF TGTGCCAGCAGCGCAGGGGGGCGGGAGCTGTTTTTT
NA 16 TRBJ1-4 TRBV6-6 TRBD1 CASSYSGGQGREKLFF TGTGCCAGCAGTTACTCGGGGGGACAGGGTCGTGAAAAACTGTTTTTT
NA 14 TRBJ1-2 TRBV4-1 NA CASSQERGNYGYTF TGCGCCAGCAGCCAAGAGAGGGGTAACTATGGCTACACCTTC
NA 15 TRBJ1-5 TRBV5-4 TRBD1 CASSSDRGHDQPQHF TGTGCCAGCAGCTCGGACAGGGGGCACGATCAGCCCCAGCATTTT
NA 14 TRBJ2-3 TRBV15 NA CATSRDLASDTQYF TGTGCCACCAGCAGAGATCTGGCTTCAGATACGCAGTATTTT
once 11 TRBJ1-5 TRBV20-1 NA CSAARDQPQHF TGCAGCGCAGCCAGAGATCAGCCCCAGCATTTT
NA 14 TRBJ1-5 TRBV28 NA CASSLSQSNQPQHF TGTGCCAGCAGTTTGTCACAAAGCAATCAGCCCCAGCATTTT
NA 15 TRBJ2-1 TRBV15 TRBD2 CATSRDRLAGLEQFF TGTGCCACCAGCAGAGATAGACTAGCGGGATTAGAGCAGTTCTTC
few 15 TRBJ2-1 TRBV6-4 NA CASSPQGDNTNEQFF TGTGCCAGCAGCCCCCAGGGTGATAACACCAATGAGCAGTTCTTC
NA 15 TRBJ2-7 TRBV7-2 TRBD2 CASSLVAGGPGEQYF TGTGCCAGCAGCTTAGTAGCGGGAGGGCCGGGCGAGCAGTACTTC
NA 13 TRBJ2-7 TRBV18 NA CASSPNRDGEQYF TGTGCCAGCTCTCCGAACCGGGACGGCGAGCAGTACTTC
NA 16 TRBJ1-1 TRBV6-5 NA CASSYSWGRRNTEAFF TGTGCCAGCAGTTACTCCTGGGGACGGAGAAACACTGAAGCTTTCTTT
NA 14 TRBJ2-7 TRBV9 TRBD1 CASSPWDRAYEQYF TGTGCCAGCAGCCCTTGGGACAGAGCCTACGAGCAGTACTTC
NA 13 TRBJ1-5 TRBV6-1 TRBD1 CAIRTGDNQPQHF TGTGCCATTAGGACAGGGGATAATCAGCCCCAGCATTTT